This section outlines one TCR beta chain sequence together with its context. The data are from a study of blood T cell repertoires in COVID-19. At the level of the study: Collection of acute and convalescent COVID-19 samples took place in the United States, Italy and Spain. PBMCs, B-cell-depleted T cells, or T cells provided the cDNA or gDNA that made up the material.

This CDR3 comprises 15 residues. Germline values: CDR1 SGHAT, CDR2 FQNNGV. V lost 1 base, J lost 0 bases, and 6 bases lay in between. Participants' own reports of clinical history determined their cohort assignment. Donors in Cohort 3 who had recovered were those with two negative PCRs, healthcare professional clearance, or resolution of their symptoms. Profiled with immunoSEQ multiplex PCR; TCRdb holds only in-frame clones, not every one. The data show some 200,000 clones, roughly 90% seen once. The source is a woman between 18 and 30 years old who had recovered from COVID-19. V is TRBV11-2 and J is TRBJ1-4; D perhaps matches TRBD1 (5 bases). The sequenced material came from PBMCs or T cells enriched from blood (not recorded which). The CDR3 sequence: CASSLGQTTNEKLFF. The DNA of the CDR3 is TGTGCCAGCAGCTTAGGACAGACAACTAATGAAAAACTGTTTTTT.